The present T cell receptor (beta chain) was sequenced within a study of CD8+CD57+ T cells in acquired aplastic anemia. Study-level results: Approximately 30 CD8+ CDR3 sequences were shared between patients and controls.

This clonotype showed up many times. Its target is unknown. TCR beta VDJ and CDR3 were profiled, and genomic DNA was the template. TCRdb processed the reads anew with MiXCR; each CDR3 protein has one entry. The table includes about 120,000 distinct CDR3 sequences, about 43% detected once. Sequenced patients had shown CD8+CD57+ cell expansion by flow cytometry. Patients uniformly had severe acquired aplastic anemia. Sequencing used sorted CD4+, CD8+, or CD8+CD57+ T cells (not recorded which) from PBMCs. The clonotype was recovered from a human donor with aplastic anemia.

This chain's CDR3 is CASSLAEVSGGTDTQYF. The DNA of the CDR3 is TGTGCCAGCAGCTTAGCTGAGGTTAGCGGGGGCACAGATACGCAGTATTTT. V usage is TRBV13 and J usage is TRBJ2-3, with 8 positions matching TRBD2. This CDR3 has 17 residues. The V gene's germline CDR1 is PRHDT and CDR2 FYEKMQ (reference sequence). Losses at the gene ends were 1 base for V and 1 base for J; bases not matched to a gene: 7.